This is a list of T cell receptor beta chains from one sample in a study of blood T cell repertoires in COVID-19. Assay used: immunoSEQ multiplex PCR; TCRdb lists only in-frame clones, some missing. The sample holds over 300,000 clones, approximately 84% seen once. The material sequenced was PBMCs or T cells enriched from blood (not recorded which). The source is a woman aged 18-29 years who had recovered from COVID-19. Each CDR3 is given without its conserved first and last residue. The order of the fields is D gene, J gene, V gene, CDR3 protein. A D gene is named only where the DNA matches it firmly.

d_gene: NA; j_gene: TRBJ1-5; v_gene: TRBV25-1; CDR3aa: ASSAGNSNQPQH
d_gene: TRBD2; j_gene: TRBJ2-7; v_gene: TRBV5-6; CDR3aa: ASSHSYSGRNEQY
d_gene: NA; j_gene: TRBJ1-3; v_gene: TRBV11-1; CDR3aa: ASSLYSSGNTIY
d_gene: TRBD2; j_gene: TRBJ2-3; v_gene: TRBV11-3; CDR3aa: ASSTGTSGFPTDTQY
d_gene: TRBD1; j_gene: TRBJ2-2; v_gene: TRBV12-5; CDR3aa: ASGFSGTGISTGELF
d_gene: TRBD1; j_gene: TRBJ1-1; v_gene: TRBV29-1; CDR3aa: SVGRLGQGNTEAF
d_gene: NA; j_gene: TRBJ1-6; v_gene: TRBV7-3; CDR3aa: ASSSINSPLH
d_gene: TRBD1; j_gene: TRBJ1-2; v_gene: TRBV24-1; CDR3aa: ATYSGTEYGYT
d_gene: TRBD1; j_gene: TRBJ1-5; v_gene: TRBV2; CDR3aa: ASTPGTGLYHQPQH
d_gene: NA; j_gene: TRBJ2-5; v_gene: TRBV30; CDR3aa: ARYVGGETQY
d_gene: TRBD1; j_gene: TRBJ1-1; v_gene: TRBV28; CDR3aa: ASSYGPGTGNTEAF
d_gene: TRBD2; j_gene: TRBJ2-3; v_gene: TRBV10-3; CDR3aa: AILAGTTDTQY
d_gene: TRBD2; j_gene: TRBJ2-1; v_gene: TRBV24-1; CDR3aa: ATSGASGRSYNEQF
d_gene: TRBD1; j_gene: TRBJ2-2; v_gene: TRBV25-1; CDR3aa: ATDRGTNTGELF
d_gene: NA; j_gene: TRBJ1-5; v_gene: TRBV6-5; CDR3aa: ASSPKEGVNQPQH
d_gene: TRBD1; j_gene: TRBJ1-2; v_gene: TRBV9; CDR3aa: ASSATGGFYGYT
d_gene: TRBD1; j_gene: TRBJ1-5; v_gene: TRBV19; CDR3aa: ASGQGYSNQPQH
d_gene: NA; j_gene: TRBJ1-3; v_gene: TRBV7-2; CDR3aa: ASSLFSGLSGNTIY
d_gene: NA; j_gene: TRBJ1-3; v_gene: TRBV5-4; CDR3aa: ASRSQQGPGGTIY
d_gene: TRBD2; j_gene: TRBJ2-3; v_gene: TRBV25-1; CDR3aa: ASTEREGTDTQY
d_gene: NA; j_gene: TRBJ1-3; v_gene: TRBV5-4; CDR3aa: ASSLQGSGNTIY
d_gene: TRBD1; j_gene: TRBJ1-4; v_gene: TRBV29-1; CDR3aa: SVQPGGSLNEKLF
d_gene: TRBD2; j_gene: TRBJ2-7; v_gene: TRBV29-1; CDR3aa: SVTSGSSEQY
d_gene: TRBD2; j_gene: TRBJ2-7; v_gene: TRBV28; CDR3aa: ASSLDTSGSSYEQY
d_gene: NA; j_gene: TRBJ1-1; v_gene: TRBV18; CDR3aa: ASSIGGNTEAF
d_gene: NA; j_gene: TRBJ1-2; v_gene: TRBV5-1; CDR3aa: ASSFGERYGYT
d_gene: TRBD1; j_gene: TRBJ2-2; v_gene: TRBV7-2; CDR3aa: ASSLGTGFAGELF
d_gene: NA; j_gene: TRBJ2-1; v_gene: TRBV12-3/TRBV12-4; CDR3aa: ASRAGSRREQF
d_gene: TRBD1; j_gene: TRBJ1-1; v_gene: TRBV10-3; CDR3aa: AISDPRQGQGEAF
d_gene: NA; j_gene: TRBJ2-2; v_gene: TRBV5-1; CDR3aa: ASSLTSTNTGELF
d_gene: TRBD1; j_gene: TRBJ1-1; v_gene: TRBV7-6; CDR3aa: ASSLAPPTGSINLNTEAF
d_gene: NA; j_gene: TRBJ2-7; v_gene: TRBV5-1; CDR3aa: ASSLEGGSYEQY